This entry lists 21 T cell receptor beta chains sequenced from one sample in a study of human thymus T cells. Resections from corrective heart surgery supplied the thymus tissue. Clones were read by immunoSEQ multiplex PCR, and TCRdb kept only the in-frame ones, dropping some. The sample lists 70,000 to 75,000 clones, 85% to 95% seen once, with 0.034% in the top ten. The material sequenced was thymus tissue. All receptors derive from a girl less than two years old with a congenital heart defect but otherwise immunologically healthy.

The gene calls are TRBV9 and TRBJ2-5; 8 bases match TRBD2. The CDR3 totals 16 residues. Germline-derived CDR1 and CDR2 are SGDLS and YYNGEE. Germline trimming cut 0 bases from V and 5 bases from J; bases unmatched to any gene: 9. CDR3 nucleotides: TGTGCCAGCAGCGTAGGTCAACCGGGGGGGCGGGAGACCCAGTACTTC. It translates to CASSVGQPGGRETQYF.

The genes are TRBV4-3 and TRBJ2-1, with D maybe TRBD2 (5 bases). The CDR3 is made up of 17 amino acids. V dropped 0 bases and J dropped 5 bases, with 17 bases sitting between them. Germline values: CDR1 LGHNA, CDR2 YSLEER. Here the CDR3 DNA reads TGCGCCAGCAGCCAAGAAGGGAGAGCCCCTCTGGACAATGAGCAGTTCTTC. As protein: CASSQEGRAPLDNEQFF.

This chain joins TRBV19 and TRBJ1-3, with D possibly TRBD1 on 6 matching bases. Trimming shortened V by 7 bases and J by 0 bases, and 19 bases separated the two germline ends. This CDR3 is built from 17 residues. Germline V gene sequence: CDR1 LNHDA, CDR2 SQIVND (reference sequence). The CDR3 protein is CASTLDDRTISGNTIYF. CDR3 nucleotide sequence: TGTGCCAGTACCCTTGATGACAGGACGATCTCTGGAAACACCATATATTTT.

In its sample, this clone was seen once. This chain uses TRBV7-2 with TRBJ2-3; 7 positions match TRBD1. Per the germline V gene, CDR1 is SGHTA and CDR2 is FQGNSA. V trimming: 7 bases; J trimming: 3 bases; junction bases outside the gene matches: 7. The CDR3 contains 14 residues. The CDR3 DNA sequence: TGTGCCAGCAACCGGGACAGCCGAACAGATACGCAGTATTTT. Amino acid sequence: CASNRDSRTDTQYF.

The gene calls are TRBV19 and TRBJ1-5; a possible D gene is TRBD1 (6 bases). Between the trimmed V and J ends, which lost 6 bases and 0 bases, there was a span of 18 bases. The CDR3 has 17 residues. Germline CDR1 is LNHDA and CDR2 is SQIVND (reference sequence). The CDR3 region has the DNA TGTGCCAGTAGAACCGGACAGAGACCTTATAGCAATCAGCCCCAGCATTTT. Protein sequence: CASRTGQRPYSNQPQHF.

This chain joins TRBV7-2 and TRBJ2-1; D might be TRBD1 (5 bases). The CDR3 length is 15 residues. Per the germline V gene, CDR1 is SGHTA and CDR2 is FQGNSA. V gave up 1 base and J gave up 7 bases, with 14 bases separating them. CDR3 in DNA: TGTGCCAGCAGCTTAGTAAGGGGAAGAGAAAATGAGCAGTTCTTC. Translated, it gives CASSLVRGRENEQFF.

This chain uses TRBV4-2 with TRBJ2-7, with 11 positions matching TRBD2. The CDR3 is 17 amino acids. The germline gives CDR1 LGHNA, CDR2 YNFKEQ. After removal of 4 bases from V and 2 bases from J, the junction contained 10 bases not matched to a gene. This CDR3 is CASSPGTSGGRAYEQYF. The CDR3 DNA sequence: TGTGCCAGCAGCCCTGGGACTAGCGGAGGGAGGGCCTACGAGCAGTACTTC.

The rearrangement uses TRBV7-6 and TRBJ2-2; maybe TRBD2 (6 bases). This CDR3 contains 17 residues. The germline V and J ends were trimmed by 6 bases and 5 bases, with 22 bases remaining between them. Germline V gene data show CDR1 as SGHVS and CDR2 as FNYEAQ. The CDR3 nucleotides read TGTGCCAGCAGTCAATGCTGCGGGGATCCTTTTACCGGGGAGCTGTTTTTT. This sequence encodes CASSQCCGDPFTGELFF.

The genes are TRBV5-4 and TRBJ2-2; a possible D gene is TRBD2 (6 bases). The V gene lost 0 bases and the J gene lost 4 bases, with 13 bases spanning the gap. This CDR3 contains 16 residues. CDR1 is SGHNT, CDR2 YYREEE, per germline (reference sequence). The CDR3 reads CASSLAGRESTGELFF. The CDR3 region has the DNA TGTGCCAGCAGCTTGGCCGGTCGGGAGAGCACCGGGGAGCTGTTTTTT.

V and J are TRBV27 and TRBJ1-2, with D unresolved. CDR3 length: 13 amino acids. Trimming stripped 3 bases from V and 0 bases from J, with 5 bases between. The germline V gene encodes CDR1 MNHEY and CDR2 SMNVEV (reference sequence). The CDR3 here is CASSFPANYGYTF. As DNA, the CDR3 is TGTGCCAGCAGTTTTCCCGCTAACTATGGCTACACCTTC.

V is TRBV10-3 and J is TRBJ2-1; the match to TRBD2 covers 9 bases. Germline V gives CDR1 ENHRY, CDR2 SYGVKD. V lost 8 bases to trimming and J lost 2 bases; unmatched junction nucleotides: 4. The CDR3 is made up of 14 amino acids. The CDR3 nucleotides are TGTGCCATCCGGGCGGGAGGGCCCTACAATGAGCAGTTCTTC. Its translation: CAIRAGGPYNEQFF.

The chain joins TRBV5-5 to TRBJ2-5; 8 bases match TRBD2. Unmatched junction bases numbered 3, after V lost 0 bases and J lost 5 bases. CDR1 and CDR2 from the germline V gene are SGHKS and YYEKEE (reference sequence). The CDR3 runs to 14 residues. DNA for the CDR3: TGTGCCAGCAGCTTGGAAGCGGGAGACGAGACCCAGTACTTC. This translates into CASSLEAGDETQYF.

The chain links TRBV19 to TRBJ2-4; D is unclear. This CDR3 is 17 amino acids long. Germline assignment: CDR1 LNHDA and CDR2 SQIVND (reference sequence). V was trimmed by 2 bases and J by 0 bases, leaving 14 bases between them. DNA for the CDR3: TGTGCCAGTAGTATAAGGTCACAGCACCTAGCCAAAAACATTCAGTACTTC. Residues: CASSIRSQHLAKNIQYF.

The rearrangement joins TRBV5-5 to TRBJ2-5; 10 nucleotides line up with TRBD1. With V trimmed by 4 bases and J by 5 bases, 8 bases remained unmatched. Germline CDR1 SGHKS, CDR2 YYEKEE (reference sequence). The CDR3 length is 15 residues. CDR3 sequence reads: CASSTPGQGSETQYF. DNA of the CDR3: TGTGCCAGCAGCACGCCGGGACAGGGGAGTGAGACCCAGTACTTC.

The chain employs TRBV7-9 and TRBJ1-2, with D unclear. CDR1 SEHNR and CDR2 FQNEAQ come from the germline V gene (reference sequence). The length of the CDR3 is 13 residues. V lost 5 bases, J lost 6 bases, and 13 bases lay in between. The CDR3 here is CASSPSCRDGYTF. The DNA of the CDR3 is TGTGCCAGCAGCCCCAGTTGTAGGGATGGCTACACCTTC.

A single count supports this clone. The DNA of the CDR3 is TGCGCCAGCAGCCCAGGACCGGGACAGGGTACCTACGAGCAGTACTTC. Encoded protein: CASSPGPGQGTYEQYF. The genes are TRBV10-1 and TRBJ2-7, with TRBD1 matching 9 bases. Germline V lookup: CDR1 WNHNN, CDR2 SYGVQD (reference sequence). Unmatched junction bases numbered 11, after V lost 6 bases and J lost 2 bases. The CDR3 consists of 16 residues.

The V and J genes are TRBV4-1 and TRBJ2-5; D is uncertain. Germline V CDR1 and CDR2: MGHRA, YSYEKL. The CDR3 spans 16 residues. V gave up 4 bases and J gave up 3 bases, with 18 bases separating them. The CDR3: CASSLPDGGQEETQYF. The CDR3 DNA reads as TGCGCCAGCAGCCTCCCGGACGGCGGCCAGGAAGAGACCCAGTACTTC.

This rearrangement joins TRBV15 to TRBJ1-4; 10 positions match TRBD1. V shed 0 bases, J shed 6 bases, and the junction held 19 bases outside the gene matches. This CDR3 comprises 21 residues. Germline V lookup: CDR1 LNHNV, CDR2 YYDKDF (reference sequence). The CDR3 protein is CATSRDPPTPRDRGEDEKLFF. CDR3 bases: TGTGCCACCAGCAGAGATCCCCCTACCCCCCGGGACAGGGGCGAGGATGAAAAACTGTTTTTT.

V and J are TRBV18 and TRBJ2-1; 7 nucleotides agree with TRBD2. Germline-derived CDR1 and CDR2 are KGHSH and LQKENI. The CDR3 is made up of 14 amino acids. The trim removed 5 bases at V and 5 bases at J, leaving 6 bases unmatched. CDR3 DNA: TGTGCCAGCTCAGCCGGGACTACCCACAATGAGCAGTTCTTC. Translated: CASSAGTTHNEQFF.

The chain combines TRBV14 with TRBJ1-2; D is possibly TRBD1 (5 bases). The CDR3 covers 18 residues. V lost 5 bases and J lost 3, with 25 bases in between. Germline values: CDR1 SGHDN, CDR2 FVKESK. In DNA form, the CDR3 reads TGTGCCAGCAGCTCTTCGACTTTGGGACCTCAAGTAGACTATGGCTACACCTTC. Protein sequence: CASSSSTLGPQVDYGYTF. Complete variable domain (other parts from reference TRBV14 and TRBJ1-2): EAGVTQFPSHSVIEKGQTVTLRCDPISGHDNLYWYRRVMGKEIKFLLHFVKESKQDESGMPNNRFLAERTGGTYSTLKVQPAELEDSGVYFCASSSSTLGPQVDYGYTFGSGTRLTVV.

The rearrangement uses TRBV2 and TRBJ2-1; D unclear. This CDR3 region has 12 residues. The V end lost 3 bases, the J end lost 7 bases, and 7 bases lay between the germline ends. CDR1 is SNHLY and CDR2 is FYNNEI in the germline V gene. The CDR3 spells CASSDLGNEQFF. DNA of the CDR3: TGTGCCAGCAGTGATCTGGGAAATGAGCAGTTCTTC.